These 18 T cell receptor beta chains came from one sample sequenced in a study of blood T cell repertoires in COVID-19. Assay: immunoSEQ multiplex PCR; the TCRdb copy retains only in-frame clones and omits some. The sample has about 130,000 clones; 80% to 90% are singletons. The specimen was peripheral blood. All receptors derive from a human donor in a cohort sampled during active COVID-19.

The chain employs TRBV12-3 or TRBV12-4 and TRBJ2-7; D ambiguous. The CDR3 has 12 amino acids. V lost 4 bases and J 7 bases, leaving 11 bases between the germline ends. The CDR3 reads CASSSTLGEQYF. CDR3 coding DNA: TGTGCCAGCAGTTCCACTCTCGGGGAGCAGTACTTC.

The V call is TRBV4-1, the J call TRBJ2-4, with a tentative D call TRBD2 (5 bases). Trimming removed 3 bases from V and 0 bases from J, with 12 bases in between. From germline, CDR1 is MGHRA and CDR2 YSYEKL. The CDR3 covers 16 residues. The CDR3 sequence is CASSQQVGLAKNIQYF. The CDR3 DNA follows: TGCGCCAGCAGCCAGCAGGTAGGACTAGCCAAAAACATTCAGTACTTC.

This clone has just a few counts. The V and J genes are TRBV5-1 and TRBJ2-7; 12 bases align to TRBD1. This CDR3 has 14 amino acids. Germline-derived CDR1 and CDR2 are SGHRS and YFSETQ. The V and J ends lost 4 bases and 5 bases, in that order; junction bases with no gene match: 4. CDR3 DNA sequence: TGCGCCAGCAGCGAGGGACAGGGGGCCCACGAGCAGTACTTC. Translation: CASSEGQGAHEQYF. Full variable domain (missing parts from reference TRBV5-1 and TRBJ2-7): KAGVTQTPRYLIKTRGQQVTLSCSPISGHRSVSWYQQTPGQGLQFLFEYFSETQRNKGNFPGRFSGRQFSNSRSEMNVSTLELGDSALYLCASSEGQGAHEQYFGPGTRLTVT.

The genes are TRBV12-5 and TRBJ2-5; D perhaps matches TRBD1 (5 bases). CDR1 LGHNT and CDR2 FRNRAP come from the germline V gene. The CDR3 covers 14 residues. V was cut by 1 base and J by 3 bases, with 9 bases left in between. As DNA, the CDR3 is TGTGCTAGTGGTTTGGGCCAGGGTAAAGAGACCCAGTACTTC. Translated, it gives CASGLGQGKETQYF.

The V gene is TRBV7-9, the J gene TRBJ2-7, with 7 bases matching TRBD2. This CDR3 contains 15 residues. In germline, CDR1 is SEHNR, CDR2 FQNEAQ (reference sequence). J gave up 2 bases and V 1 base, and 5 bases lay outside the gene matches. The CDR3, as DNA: TGTGCCAGCAGCTTAGGGAGCGGGGCGGCCTACGAGCAGTACTTC. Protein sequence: CASSLGSGAAYEQYF. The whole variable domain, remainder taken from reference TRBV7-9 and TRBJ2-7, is DTGVSQNPRHKITKRGQNVTFRCDPISEHNRLYWYRQTLGQGPEFLTYFQNEAQLEKSRLLSDRFSAERPKGSFSTLEIQRTEQGDSAMYLCASSLGSGAAYEQYFGPGTRLTVT.

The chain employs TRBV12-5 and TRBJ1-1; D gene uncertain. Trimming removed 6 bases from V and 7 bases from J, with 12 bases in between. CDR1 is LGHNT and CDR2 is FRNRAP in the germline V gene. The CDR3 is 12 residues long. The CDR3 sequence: CASGPGVGEAFF. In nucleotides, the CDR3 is TGTGCTAGTGGACCGGGAGTAGGTGAAGCTTTCTTT.

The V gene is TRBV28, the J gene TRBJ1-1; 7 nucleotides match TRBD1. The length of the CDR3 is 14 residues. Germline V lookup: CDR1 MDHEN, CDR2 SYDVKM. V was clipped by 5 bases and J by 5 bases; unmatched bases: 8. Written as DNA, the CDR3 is TGTGCCAGCAGTAGAGGGGGCCTCCGGACTGAAGCTTTCTTT. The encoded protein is CASSRGGLRTEAFF.

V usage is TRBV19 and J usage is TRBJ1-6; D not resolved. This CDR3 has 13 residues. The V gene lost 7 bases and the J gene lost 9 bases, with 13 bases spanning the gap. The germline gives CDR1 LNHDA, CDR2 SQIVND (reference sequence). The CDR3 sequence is CASKKELLSPLHF. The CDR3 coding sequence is TGTGCCAGTAAGAAGGAGCTTCTTTCACCCCTCCACTTT.

This chain's CDR3 is CASTSGQGQSHEQFF. Here the CDR3 DNA reads TGCGCCAGCACCTCCGGACAGGGTCAATCACATGAGCAGTTCTTC. The chain uses TRBV5-1 and TRBJ2-1, with 8 positions matching TRBD1. Germline-derived CDR1 and CDR2 are SGHRS and YFSETQ. This CDR3 contains 15 residues. With 6 bases clipped from V and 8 bases from J, the junction kept 13 bases outside the gene matches.

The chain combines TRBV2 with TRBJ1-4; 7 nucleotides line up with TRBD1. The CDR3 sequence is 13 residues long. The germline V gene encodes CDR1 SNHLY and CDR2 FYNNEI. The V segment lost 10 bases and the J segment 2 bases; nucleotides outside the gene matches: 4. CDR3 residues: CAINRGTNEKLFF. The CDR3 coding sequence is TGTGCCATAAACAGGGGTACTAATGAAAAACTGTTTTTT.

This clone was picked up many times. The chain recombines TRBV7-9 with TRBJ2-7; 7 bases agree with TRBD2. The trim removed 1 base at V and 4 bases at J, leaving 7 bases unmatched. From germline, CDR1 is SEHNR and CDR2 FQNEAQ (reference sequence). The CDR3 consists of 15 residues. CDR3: CASSLGKGREYEQYF. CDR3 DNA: TGTGCCAGCAGCTTAGGCAAGGGGAGGGAGTACGAGCAGTACTTC. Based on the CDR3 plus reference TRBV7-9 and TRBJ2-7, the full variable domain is DTGVSQNPRHKITKRGQNVTFRCDPISEHNRLYWYRQTLGQGPEFLTYFQNEAQLEKSRLLSDRFSAERPKGSFSTLEIQRTEQGDSAMYLCASSLGKGREYEQYFGPGTRLTVT.

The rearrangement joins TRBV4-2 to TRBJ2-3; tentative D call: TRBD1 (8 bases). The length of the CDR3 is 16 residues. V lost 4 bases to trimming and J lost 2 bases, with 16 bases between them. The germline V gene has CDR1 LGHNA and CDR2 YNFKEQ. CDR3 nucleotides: TGTGCCAGCAGCCGCGGGGGACAGGCCAACACAGATACGCAGTATTTT. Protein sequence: CASSRGGQANTDTQYF.

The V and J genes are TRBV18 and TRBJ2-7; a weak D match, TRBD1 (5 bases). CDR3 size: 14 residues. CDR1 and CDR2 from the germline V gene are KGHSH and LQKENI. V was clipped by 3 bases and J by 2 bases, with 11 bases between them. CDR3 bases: TGTGCCAGCTCACCTCCTGACAGAACCTACGAGCAGTACTTC. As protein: CASSPPDRTYEQYF.

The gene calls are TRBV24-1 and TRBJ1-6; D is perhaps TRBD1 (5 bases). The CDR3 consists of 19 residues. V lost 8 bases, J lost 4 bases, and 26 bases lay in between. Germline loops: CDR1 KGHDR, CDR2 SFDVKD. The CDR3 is CATIGGLRVPRVYNSPLHF. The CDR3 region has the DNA TGTGCCACCATCGGGGGACTCCGGGTCCCGAGAGTTTATAATTCACCCCTCCACTTT.

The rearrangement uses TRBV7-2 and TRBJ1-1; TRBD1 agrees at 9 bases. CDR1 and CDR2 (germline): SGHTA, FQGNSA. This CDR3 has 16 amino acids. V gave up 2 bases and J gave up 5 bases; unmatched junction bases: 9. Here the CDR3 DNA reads TGTGCCAGCAGCTTAAGGGGCACAGGGGGCGCAACTGAAGCTTTCTTT. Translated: CASSLRGTGGATEAFF.

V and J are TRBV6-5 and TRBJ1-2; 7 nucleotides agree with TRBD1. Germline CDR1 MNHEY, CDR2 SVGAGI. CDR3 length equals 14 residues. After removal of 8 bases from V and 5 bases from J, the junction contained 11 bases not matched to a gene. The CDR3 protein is CASGQQGRGYGYTF. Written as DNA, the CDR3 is TGTGCCAGCGGTCAACAGGGGAGAGGGTATGGCTACACCTTC.

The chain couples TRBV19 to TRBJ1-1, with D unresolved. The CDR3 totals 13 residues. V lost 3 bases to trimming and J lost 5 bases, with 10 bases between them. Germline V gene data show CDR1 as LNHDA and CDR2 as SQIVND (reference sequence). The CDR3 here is CASSIRGMTEAFF. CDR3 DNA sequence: TGTGCCAGTAGTATTCGGGGAATGACTGAAGCTTTCTTT.

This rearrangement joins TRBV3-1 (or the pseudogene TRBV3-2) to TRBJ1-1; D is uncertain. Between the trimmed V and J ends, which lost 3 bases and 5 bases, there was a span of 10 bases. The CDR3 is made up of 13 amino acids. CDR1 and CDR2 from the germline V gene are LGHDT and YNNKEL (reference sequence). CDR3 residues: CASSQIAGTEAFF. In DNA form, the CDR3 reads TGTGCCAGCAGCCAGATTGCAGGTACTGAAGCTTTCTTT.